Listed below are T cell receptor beta chains from one sample, sequenced in a study of CD4 T cells in relation to SARS-CoV-2 and coronaviruses. Profiled with immunoSEQ multiplex PCR; TCRdb holds only in-frame clones, not every one. The sample lists 35,000 to 40,000 clones, approximately 83% occurring once. Sequencing was performed on memory CD4+ T cells from PBMCs. The origin of the receptors is an adult with COVID-19. The CDR3 runs from the conserved cysteine through the conserved F or W. Fields, in order: V gene, clone size, J gene, D gene, CDR3 protein, CDR3 DNA. The D gene is left open where the match is weak. The size of a clone is reported for some rows only, either as once, few or many, or as a class for expanded clones.

V: TRBV11-2; size: -; J: TRBJ2-7; D: -; CDR3: CASSLVFVARYEQYF; DNA: TGTGCCAGCAGCTTAGTATTTGTGGCTAGATACGAGCAGTACTTC
V: TRBV6-1; size: -; J: TRBJ2-3; D: -; CDR3: CASSSRLSQYF; DNA: TGTGCCAGCAGTTCTAGACTATCGCAGTATTTT
V: TRBV19; size: -; J: TRBJ1-5; D: TRBD1; CDR3: CASSMDRRGRGGQPQHF; DNA: TGTGCCAGTAGTATGGATCGCAGGGGGCGTGGGGGTCAGCCCCAGCATTTT
V: TRBV7-2; size: -; J: TRBJ2-7; D: -; CDR3: CASSLLNYEQYF; DNA: TGTGCCAGCAGCTTACTAAACTACGAGCAGTACTTC
V: TRBV9; size: -; J: TRBJ2-2; D: -; CDR3: CASSVVERTGELFF; DNA: TGTGCCAGCAGCGTAGTAGAGCGCACCGGGGAGCTGTTTTTT
V: TRBV3-1/TRBV3-2; size: -; J: TRBJ1-4; D: -; CDR3: CASSQAGQPDEKLFF; DNA: TGTGCCAGCAGCCAAGCCGGACAGCCTGATGAAAAACTGTTTTTT
V: TRBV4-3; size: once; J: TRBJ2-1; D: -; CDR3: CASSHSRFDEQFF; DNA: TGCGCCAGCAGCCATTCACGGTTTGATGAGCAGTTCTTC
V: TRBV28; size: once; J: TRBJ1-2; D: TRBD1; CDR3: CASSFQGGRIYGYTF; DNA: TGTGCCAGCAGTTTCCAGGGGGGCCGTATCTATGGCTACACCTTC
V: TRBV19; size: -; J: TRBJ1-1; D: TRBD1; CDR3: CASSPWTGRRTEAFF; DNA: TGTGCCAGTAGTCCCTGGACAGGACGGCGCACTGAAGCTTTCTTT
V: TRBV28; size: -; J: TRBJ1-6; D: -; CDR3: CASSLTTSPLHF; DNA: TGTGCCAGCAGTTTAACGACTTCACCCCTCCACTTT
V: TRBV6-6; size: -; J: TRBJ1-5; D: -; CDR3: CASRQTAYSNQPQHF; DNA: TGTGCCAGCAGACAAACCGCCTATAGCAATCAGCCCCAGCATTTT
V: TRBV2; size: few; J: TRBJ1-1; D: -; CDR3: CASQVRRREENTEAFF; DNA: TGTGCCAGCCAGGTCCGACGCAGGGAAGAGAATACTGAAGCTTTCTTT
V: TRBV6-5; size: -; J: TRBJ2-5; D: TRBD1; CDR3: CASSGRDRGAETQYF; DNA: TGTGCCAGCAGCGGTCGGGACAGGGGGGCAGAGACCCAGTACTTC
V: TRBV6-5; size: -; J: TRBJ1-3; D: TRBD1; CDR3: CASRSTGAAGNTIYF; DNA: TGTGCCAGCAGGTCCACAGGGGCCGCTGGAAACACCATATATTTT
V: TRBV19; size: -; J: TRBJ2-1; D: TRBD2; CDR3: CASTRSGSPYNEQFF; DNA: TGTGCCAGTACCCGTAGCGGGAGTCCGTACAATGAGCAGTTCTTC
V: TRBV7-9; size: -; J: TRBJ2-7; D: -; CDR3: CASSFVQGNEQYF; DNA: TGTGCCAGCAGCTTTGTCCAGGGGAACGAGCAGTACTTC
V: TRBV9; size: -; J: TRBJ2-2; D: TRBD2; CDR3: CASSEGLAGGVANTGELFF; DNA: TGTGCCAGCAGCGAGGGACTAGCGGGAGGTGTCGCGAACACCGGGGAGCTGTTTTTT
V: TRBV19; size: -; J: TRBJ1-5; D: TRBD1; CDR3: CASSRQGGQPQHF; DNA: TGTGCCAGTAGTCGACAGGGAGGTCAGCCCCAGCATTTT
V: TRBV28; size: -; J: TRBJ1-5; D: -; CDR3: CASSGGGTGQPQHF; DNA: TGTGCCAGCAGCGGGGGAGGAACCGGGCAGCCCCAGCATTTT
V: TRBV6-1; size: once; J: TRBJ1-4; D: TRBD1; CDR3: CASSEALGGQGGEKLFF; DNA: TGTGCCAGCAGTGAAGCGCTAGGGGGACAGGGAGGAGAAAAACTGTTTTTT
V: TRBV11-3; size: -; J: TRBJ2-3; D: TRBD1; CDR3: CASSSGTGPSTDTQYF; DNA: TGTGCCAGCAGCTCAGGGACAGGGCCCTCCACAGATACGCAGTATTTT
V: TRBV6-6; size: -; J: TRBJ2-3; D: TRBD2; CDR3: CASWAGTSGDTDTQYF; DNA: TGTGCCAGCTGGGCCGGGACTAGCGGTGACACAGATACGCAGTATTTT
V: TRBV7-6; size: -; J: TRBJ2-7; D: -; CDR3: CASSAGRRGADEQYF; DNA: TGTGCCAGCAGCGCCGGACGGAGGGGGGCGGACGAGCAGTACTTC
V: TRBV20-1; size: -; J: TRBJ2-1; D: -; CDR3: CSASRLAYNEQFF; DNA: TGCAGTGCTAGTAGGCTAGCCTACAATGAGCAGTTCTTC
V: TRBV4-2; size: -; J: TRBJ2-1; D: TRBD2; CDR3: CASSSWPLAGDTYNEQFF; DNA: TGTGCCAGCAGCTCCTGGCCCTTAGCGGGAGACACCTACAATGAGCAGTTCTTC
V: TRBV19; size: -; J: TRBJ1-3; D: -; CDR3: CASSTTGSSGNTIYF; DNA: TGTGCCAGTAGTACTACCGGTAGCTCTGGAAACACCATATATTTT
V: TRBV9; size: -; J: TRBJ2-5; D: -; CDR3: CASSAQGMGRETQYF; DNA: TGTGCCAGCAGCGCCCAGGGGATGGGTCGGGAGACCCAGTACTTC
V: TRBV7-2; size: -; J: TRBJ1-6; D: -; CDR3: CASSPGPSSYNSPLHF; DNA: TGTGCCAGCAGCCCCGGACCGAGCTCCTATAATTCACCCCTCCACTTT
V: TRBV7-9; size: -; J: TRBJ2-1; D: -; CDR3: CASSPRGLGSYNEQFF; DNA: TGTGCCAGCAGCCCCCGAGGTCTGGGCTCCTACAATGAGCAGTTCTTC
V: TRBV12-3/TRBV12-4; size: -; J: TRBJ2-3; D: -; CDR3: CASSLIGADTQYF; DNA: TGTGCCAGCAGTCTAATAGGGGCAGATACGCAGTATTTT
V: TRBV20-1; size: -; J: TRBJ1-1; D: -; CDR3: CSASFPNTEAFF; DNA: TGCAGTGCTAGTTTCCCGAACACTGAAGCTTTCTTT
V: TRBV6-2/TRBV6-3; size: -; J: TRBJ2-1; D: -; CDR3: CASSSLTGSSYNEQFF; DNA: TGTGCCAGCAGTTCTCTTACGGGGAGCTCCTACAATGAGCAGTTCTTC
V: TRBV7-2; size: -; J: TRBJ2-7; D: -; CDR3: CASSSTPGLHEQYF; DNA: TGTGCCAGCAGCTCCACACCGGGCTTGCACGAGCAGTACTTC
V: TRBV5-4; size: -; J: TRBJ2-7; D: TRBD2; CDR3: CASSLEAGGPYEQYF; DNA: TGTGCCAGCAGCTTGGAGGCGGGAGGGCCCTACGAGCAGTACTTC
V: TRBV29-1; size: -; J: TRBJ2-7; D: TRBD1; CDR3: CSVLQGVSHEQYF; DNA: TGCAGCGTACTTCAGGGGGTTTCCCACGAGCAGTACTTC
V: TRBV7-9; size: -; J: TRBJ1-4; D: -; CDR3: CASSLISSANEKLFF; DNA: TGTGCCAGCAGCTTAATAAGCTCAGCTAATGAAAAACTGTTTTTT
V: TRBV5-1; size: -; J: TRBJ2-7; D: -; CDR3: CASSLAEQGSYEQYF; DNA: TGCGCCAGCAGCTTGGCTGAACAGGGATCCTACGAGCAGTACTTC
V: TRBV18; size: -; J: TRBJ1-2; D: -; CDR3: CASSPGRDGYGYTF; DNA: TGTGCCAGCTCACCAGGAAGGGACGGCTATGGCTACACCTTC
V: TRBV12-3/TRBV12-4; size: once; J: TRBJ2-7; D: -; CDR3: CASGRDYEQYF; DNA: TGTGCCAGCGGGAGAGACTACGAGCAGTACTTC
V: TRBV28; size: -; J: TRBJ1-2; D: -; CDR3: CASSSPVPGYTF; DNA: TGTGCCAGCAGTTCCCCCGTCCCTGGCTACACCTTC
V: TRBV5-6; size: -; J: TRBJ2-7; D: -; CDR3: CATQLHGSYEQYF; DNA: TGTGCCACTCAACTCCACGGCTCCTACGAGCAGTACTTC
V: TRBV2; size: -; J: TRBJ2-7; D: TRBD1; CDR3: CASRAPGQGTYEQYF; DNA: TGTGCCAGCAGGGCCCCGGGACAGGGAACCTACGAGCAGTACTTC
V: TRBV5-1; size: -; J: TRBJ2-3; D: -; CDR3: CASSPIGDTQYF; DNA: TGCGCCAGCAGCCCGATAGGAGATACGCAGTATTTT
V: TRBV5-1; size: -; J: TRBJ2-1; D: TRBD2; CDR3: CASRPLSGRAGGEQFF; DNA: TGCGCCAGCAGGCCCCTTAGCGGGAGGGCCGGGGGTGAGCAGTTCTTC
V: TRBV3-1/TRBV3-2; size: -; J: TRBJ2-1; D: TRBD1; CDR3: CASRPRDRGLNEQFF; DNA: TGTGCCAGCAGGCCTCGGGACAGGGGACTCAATGAGCAGTTCTTC
V: TRBV2; size: -; J: TRBJ2-1; D: TRBD1; CDR3: CASTRDREPNEQFF; DNA: TGTGCCAGCACCCGGGACAGGGAGCCGAATGAGCAGTTCTTC
V: TRBV12-2; size: -; J: TRBJ2-7; D: -; CDR3: CASRSRQGGPYEQYF; DNA: TGTGCAAGTCGCTCCCGACAGGGTGGTCCCTACGAGCAGTACTTC
V: TRBV7-9; size: -; J: TRBJ2-3; D: TRBD2; CDR3: CASSPQAGVGTDTQYF; DNA: TGTGCCAGCAGCCCGCAAGCGGGAGTCGGGACAGATACGCAGTATTTT
V: TRBV19; size: -; J: TRBJ2-3; D: -; CDR3: CASSRRDADTQYF; DNA: TGTGCCAGTAGTAGGAGGGACGCAGATACGCAGTATTTT
V: TRBV18; size: -; J: TRBJ1-4; D: TRBD1; CDR3: CASSPPVTGAGNEKLFF; DNA: TGTGCCAGCTCACCCCCAGTGACAGGGGCCGGTAATGAAAAACTGTTTTTT
V: TRBV5-1; size: once; J: TRBJ2-3; D: -; CDR3: CASSLERLEATQYF; DNA: TGCGCCAGCAGCTTGGAACGACTCGAGGCTACGCAGTATTTT
V: TRBV5-1; size: -; J: TRBJ2-5; D: -; CDR3: CASSLVRAQETQYF; DNA: TGCGCCAGCAGCTTGGTGCGGGCCCAAGAGACCCAGTACTTC
V: TRBV19; size: -; J: TRBJ2-2; D: TRBD2; CDR3: CASSILAGRGELFF; DNA: TGTGCCAGTAGTATATTAGCGGGTCGGGGGGAGCTGTTTTTT
V: TRBV7-2; size: -; J: TRBJ2-3; D: TRBD2; CDR3: CASSLAGLAGRTDTQYF; DNA: TGTGCCAGCAGCTTAGCAGGACTAGCGGGCCGGACAGATACGCAGTATTTT
V: TRBV30; size: -; J: TRBJ1-1; D: -; CDR3: CAWATGTTEAFF; DNA: TGTGCCTGGGCTACAGGGACCACTGAAGCTTTCTTT
V: TRBV6-5; size: -; J: TRBJ2-5; D: -; CDR3: CASSYRRTVQETQYF; DNA: TGTGCCAGCAGTTACCGTAGGACAGTCCAAGAGACCCAGTACTTC
V: TRBV6-5; size: -; J: TRBJ2-7; D: TRBD2; CDR3: CASSSGPGLASYEQYF; DNA: TGTGCCAGCAGTTCCGGCCCGGGACTAGCCTCCTACGAGCAGTACTTC
V: TRBV19; size: once; J: TRBJ1-5; D: -; CDR3: CASSIVAGDINQPQHF; DNA: TGTGCCAGTAGTATAGTGGCAGGTGATATCAATCAGCCCCAGCATTTT
V: TRBV19; size: -; J: TRBJ2-7; D: -; CDR3: CASSKDISYEQYF; DNA: TGTGCCAGTAGTAAGGACATCTCCTACGAGCAGTACTTC